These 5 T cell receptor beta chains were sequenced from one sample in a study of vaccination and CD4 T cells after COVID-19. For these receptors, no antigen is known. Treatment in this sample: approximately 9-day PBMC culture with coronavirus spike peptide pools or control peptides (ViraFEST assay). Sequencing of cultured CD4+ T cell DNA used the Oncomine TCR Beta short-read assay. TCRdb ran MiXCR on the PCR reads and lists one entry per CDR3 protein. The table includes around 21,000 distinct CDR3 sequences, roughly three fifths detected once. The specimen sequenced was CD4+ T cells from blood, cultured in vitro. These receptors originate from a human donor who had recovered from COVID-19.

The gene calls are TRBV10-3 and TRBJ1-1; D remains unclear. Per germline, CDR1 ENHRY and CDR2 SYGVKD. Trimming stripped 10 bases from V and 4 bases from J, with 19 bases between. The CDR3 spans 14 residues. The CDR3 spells CASRAPEVGTEAFF. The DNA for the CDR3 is TGTGCCAGTCGGGCCCCGGAGGTGGGCACTGAAGCTTTCTTT.

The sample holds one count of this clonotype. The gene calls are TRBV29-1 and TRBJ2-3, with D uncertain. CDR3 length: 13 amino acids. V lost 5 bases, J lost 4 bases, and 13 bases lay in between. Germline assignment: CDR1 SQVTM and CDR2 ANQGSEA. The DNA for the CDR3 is TGCAGCGTTCCCCGCCCATTGGCAGATACGCAGTATTTT. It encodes CSVPRPLADTQYF.

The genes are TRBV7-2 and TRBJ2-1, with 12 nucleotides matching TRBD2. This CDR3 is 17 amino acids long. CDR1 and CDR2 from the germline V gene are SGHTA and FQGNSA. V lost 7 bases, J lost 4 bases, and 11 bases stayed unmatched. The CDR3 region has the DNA TGTGCCAGCACCAATGGACTAGCGGGATCGAGTTACAATGAGCAGTTCTTC. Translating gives CASTNGLAGSSYNEQFF.

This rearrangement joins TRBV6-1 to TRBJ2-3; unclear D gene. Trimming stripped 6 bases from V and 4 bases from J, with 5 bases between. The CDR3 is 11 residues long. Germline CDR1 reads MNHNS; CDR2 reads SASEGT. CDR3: CASSRADTQYF. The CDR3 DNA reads TGTGCCAGCAGCCGAGCAGATACGCAGTATTTT.

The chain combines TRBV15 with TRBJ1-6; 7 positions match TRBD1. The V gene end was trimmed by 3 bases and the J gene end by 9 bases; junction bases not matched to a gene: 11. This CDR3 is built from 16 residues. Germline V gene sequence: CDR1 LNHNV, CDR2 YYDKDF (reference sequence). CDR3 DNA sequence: TGTGCCACCAGCAGCCCGGGACAGCGATCGGGTTCACCCCTCCACTTT. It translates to CATSSPGQRSGSPLHF.